These 29 T cell receptor beta chains share one sample of origin, sequenced in a study of blood T cell repertoires in COVID-19. TCRdb's copy holds only in-frame clones and misses some; the assay was immunoSEQ multiplex PCR. Of under 400,000 clones in the sample, approximately 87% were seen once. The sample was peripheral blood. Receptors originate from a woman aged 30 to 39 with COVID-19, enrolled during active disease.

In nucleotides, the CDR3 is TGTGCCTGGAACAGGAGAGTCACCGGGGAGCTGTTTTTT. It codes for CAWNRRVTGELFF. V is TRBV30 and J is TRBJ2-2; a weak D match, TRBD1 (5 bases). Germline V gene sequence: CDR1 GTSNPN, CDR2 SVGIG (reference sequence). V lost 4 bases and J lost 4, with 10 bases in between. The CDR3 contains 13 residues.

The rearrangement uses TRBV7-2 and TRBJ2-1; no firm D call. V shed 1 base and J shed 8 bases, with 3 bases lying between them. The CDR3 spans 11 residues. Germline lookup yields CDR1 SGHTA and CDR2 FQGNSA. As DNA, the CDR3 is TGTGCCAGCAGCTTAGGCGATGAGCAGTTCTTC. Amino acid sequence: CASSLGDEQFF.

This clone was recorded only once. The rearrangement uses TRBV5-6 and TRBJ2-7, with TRBD1 matching 8 bases. This CDR3 spans 16 amino acids. Unmatched junction bases numbered 8, after V lost 2 bases and J lost 1 base. The germline V gene has CDR1 SGHDT and CDR2 YYEEEE. The CDR3 here is CASSFSPWTGSYEQYF. For the CDR3, the DNA is TGTGCCAGCAGCTTTTCTCCTTGGACAGGGTCCTACGAGCAGTACTTC.

V usage is TRBV28 and J usage is TRBJ1-5, with D perhaps matching TRBD1 (6 bases). The V and J ends lost 7 bases and 5 bases respectively, with 15 bases between them. This CDR3 comprises 14 residues. The germline gives CDR1 MDHEN, CDR2 SYDVKM. Here the CDR3 DNA reads TGTGCCAGCACCCTAGGGGGTTCCCATCAGCCCCAGCATTTT. Protein sequence: CASTLGGSHQPQHF.

This clone has a single count. V usage is TRBV11-2 and J usage is TRBJ1-2, with 8 bases that match TRBD1. V lost 3 bases to trimming and J lost 4 bases; unmatched junction nucleotides: 4. Germline V gene lookup returns CDR1 SGHAT and CDR2 FQNNGV. The CDR3 loop spans 14 amino acids. The CDR3 reads CASSFGQGGYGYTF. The CDR3 DNA reads TGTGCCAGCAGCTTTGGACAGGGCGGCTATGGCTACACCTTC.

Details on this clone: At one boundary the junction diverges from the germline segment, which might be a read error. V usage is TRBV5-8 and J usage is TRBJ2-1; 9 positions agree with TRBD2. CDR3 length equals 16 residues. CDR1 and CDR2 (germline): SGHTS, YDEGEE. CDR3 loop: CASILGTSRIANEQFF. The CDR3 DNA reads TGTGCCAGCATCTTGGGGACTAGCCGAATCGCCAATGAGCAGTTCTTC.

This clone was counted once. The CDR3 DNA follows: TGTGCCAGCAGTTCGGGACAGGGGAATCAGCCCCAGCATTTT. Protein product: CASSSGQGNQPQHF. The chain joins TRBV25-1 to TRBJ1-5, with 10 bases fitting TRBD1. The J segment lost 4 bases and the V segment lost 5 bases, leaving 2 bases of the junction unmatched. The CDR3 runs to 14 residues. The V gene's germline CDR1 is MGHDK and CDR2 SYGVNS.

The V call is TRBV6-6, the J call TRBJ1-2; TRBD1 might be the D (6 bases). This CDR3 region has 14 residues. From germline, CDR1 is MNHNY and CDR2 SVGAGI (reference sequence). Trimming took off 6 bases at V and 1 base at J, with 12 bases between the two ends. CDR3 nucleotides: TGTGCCAGCAGATCCGGGACACTTAACTATGGCTACACCTTC. It yields the protein CASRSGTLNYGYTF.

V is TRBV28 and J is TRBJ1-1, with 8 bases lining up with TRBD1. Germline CDR1 MDHEN, CDR2 SYDVKM. J lost 1 base, V lost 5 bases, and 6 bases had no gene match. The CDR3 covers 15 residues. The CDR3 DNA follows: TGTGCCAGCAGTCCCCGGACAGGGCCGAACACTGAAGCTTTCTTT. Its translation is CASSPRTGPNTEAFF.

V usage is TRBV30 and J usage is TRBJ1-1; no clear D. CDR3 length equals 11 residues. The germline gives CDR1 GTSNPN, CDR2 SVGIG (reference sequence). Trimming took 2 bases from V and 5 from J, leaving 6 bases between them. The CDR3 protein is CAWSPGTEAFF. The CDR3 DNA follows: TGTGCCTGGAGTCCGGGGACTGAAGCTTTCTTT.

The V gene is TRBV7-6, the J gene TRBJ2-2; 9 bases are a match to TRBD1. The ends lost 4 bases at V and 6 bases at J; junction bases unmatched: 6. The CDR3 contains 15 residues. Germline CDR1 and CDR2: SGHVS and FNYEAQ. The CDR3 DNA reads as TGTGCCAGCAGCTCGGGGACAGGGCGGGCCGGGGAGCTGTTTTTT. Amino acids: CASSSGTGRAGELFF.

In its sample, this clone was seen a few times. The chain couples TRBV9 to TRBJ2-5; no clear D gene. V was pared by 0 bases and J by 5 bases, with 11 bases between. This CDR3 comprises 14 residues. CDR1 is SGDLS and CDR2 is YYNGEE in the germline V gene. CDR3 loop: CASSVGAGLETQYF. CDR3 in DNA: TGTGCCAGCAGCGTAGGGGCAGGCCTGGAGACCCAGTACTTC.

The chain couples TRBV7-3 to TRBJ2-3, with 7 positions matching TRBD1. J gave up 4 bases and V 7 bases, and 8 bases lay outside the gene matches. The CDR3 spans 14 residues. Germline CDR1 and CDR2: SGHTA and FQGTGA. Here the CDR3 DNA reads TGTGCCAGCAAAAGGGGGCAGGAGTCAGATACGCAGTATTTT. It codes for CASKRGQESDTQYF.

The rearrangement joins TRBV30 to TRBJ1-1, with a possible D match to TRBD1 (5 bases). Trimming shortened V by 0 bases and J by 5 bases, and 13 bases separated the two germline ends. The CDR3 length is 14 residues. The germline V gene encodes CDR1 GTSNPN and CDR2 SVGIG (reference sequence). The CDR3 DNA follows: TGTGCCTGGAGTGTACGCGGGGGATTGACTGAAGCTTTCTTT. Its translation is CAWSVRGGLTEAFF.

The chain combines TRBV27 with TRBJ1-6; the match to TRBD1 covers 8 bases. This CDR3 region has 14 residues. The V gene end was trimmed by 3 bases and the J gene end by 13 bases; junction bases not matched to a gene: 8. The germline gives CDR1 MNHEY, CDR2 SMNVEV (reference sequence). CDR3 residues: CASSFRTGPSPLHF. The CDR3 bases are TGTGCCAGCAGTTTTAGGACAGGGCCTTCTCCCCTCCACTTT.

This clone has just one count. The chain uses TRBV19 and TRBJ2-4; no firm D call. V was clipped by 6 bases and J by 5 bases, with 14 bases between them. CDR1 and CDR2 (germline): LNHDA, SQIVND (reference sequence). CDR3 length: 14 residues. As DNA, the CDR3 is TGTGCCAGTAGCCTCTCTTCCGGAGAAAACATTCAGTACTTC. Translation: CASSLSSGENIQYF.

This chain connects TRBV10-1 to TRBJ2-2; D is ambiguous. Germline CDR1 WNHNN, CDR2 SYGVQD (reference sequence). The CDR3 is 13 amino acids. V was shortened by 3 bases and J by 1 base, with 3 bases between the two germline ends. DNA of the CDR3: TGCGCCAGCAGTGACAGGAACACCGGGGAGCTGTTTTTT. It yields the protein CASSDRNTGELFF.

The gene calls are TRBV28 and TRBJ1-2; 10 positions match TRBD1. V trimming: 7 bases; J trimming: 7 bases; junction bases outside the gene matches: 9. The CDR3 loop spans 14 amino acids. Per the germline V gene, CDR1 is MDHEN and CDR2 is SYDVKM. The DNA of the CDR3 is TGTGCCAGCAAAACCCCGGGACAGGGGTTTGGCTACACCTTC. Its protein product is CASKTPGQGFGYTF.

This clone has a single count. The rearrangement uses TRBV28 and TRBJ2-6, with 9 bases that match TRBD1. V shed 6 bases, J shed 1 base, and the junction held 10 bases outside the gene matches. The germline gives CDR1 MDHEN, CDR2 SYDVKM. The CDR3 runs 18 residues. CDR3: CASSPRDRVLSGANVLTF. CDR3 DNA sequence: TGTGCCAGCAGCCCCCGGGACAGGGTACTATCTGGGGCCAACGTCCTGACTTTC.

The rearrangement uses TRBV30 and TRBJ1-1; D perhaps matches TRBD1 (5 bases). V was clipped by 5 bases and J by 6 bases, with 22 bases between them. Germline V lookup: CDR1 GTSNPN, CDR2 SVGIG (reference sequence). The CDR3 is made up of 15 amino acids. CDR3 DNA sequence: TGTGCCTGGGGCGCAGGGTATGGAACAAGGGCTGAAGCTTTCTTT. This codes for CAWGAGYGTRAEAFF.

This clone was found once. The J gene is TRBJ1-4, the V gene TRBV10-1; 7 nucleotides match TRBD1. This CDR3 has 14 amino acids. The V gene's germline CDR1 is WNHNN and CDR2 SYGVQD (reference sequence). The junction had 9 bases not matched to a gene; V was cut back by 3 bases and J by 11 bases. CDR3 sequence (DNA): TGCGCCAGCAGTGACGGGACAGCGAAGGGGAAACTGTTTTTT. It encodes CASSDGTAKGKLFF.

The rearrangement links TRBV18 to TRBJ2-6, with D perhaps TRBD1 (6 bases). The CDR3 is made up of 18 amino acids. V shed 2 bases and J shed 0 bases, with 14 bases lying between them. Germline V gene sequence: CDR1 KGHSH, CDR2 LQKENI. The CDR3: CASSPIPGATSGANVLTF. DNA for the CDR3: TGTGCCAGCTCACCAATCCCAGGGGCGACCTCTGGGGCCAACGTCCTGACTTTC.

The V gene is TRBV19, the J gene TRBJ2-6, with 7 bases aligning to TRBD1. The CDR3 extends over 16 amino acids. Germline CDR1 is LNHDA and CDR2 is SQIVND (reference sequence). V trimming: 5 bases; J trimming: 4 bases; junction bases outside the gene matches: 8. The CDR3 nucleotides are TGTGCCAGTAGTCCGACAGGGCCGGGGGGGGCCAACGTCCTGACTTTC. Translated, it gives CASSPTGPGGANVLTF.

The CDR3 coding sequence is TGTGCCAGCAACAAAGGGCGGGAGAACACCGGGGAGCTGTTTTTT. Translation gives CASNKGRENTGELFF. This chain connects TRBV13 to TRBJ2-2, with D maybe TRBD2 (6 bases). Germline lookup yields CDR1 PRHDT and CDR2 FYEKMQ (reference sequence). The CDR3 spans 15 residues. Trimming removed 7 bases at V and 1 base at J, with 13 bases between. The full variable domain, rest sourced from reference TRBV13 and TRBJ2-2, is AAGVIQSPRHLIKEKRETATLKCYPIPRHDTVYWYQQGPGQDPQFLISFYEKMQSDKGSIPDRFSAQQFSDYHSELNMSSLELGDSALYFCASNKGRENTGELFFGEGSRLTVL.

This chain uses TRBV6-6 with TRBJ2-1; 10 nucleotides agree with TRBD1. Trimming cost V 0 bases and J 8 bases; bases outside gene matches: 4. CDR3 size: 15 residues. CDR1 is MNHNY and CDR2 is SVGAGI in the germline V gene (reference sequence). Written as DNA, the CDR3 is TGTGCCAGCAGTTACTCGAGGGACAGGGGCGATGAGCAGTTCTTC. Amino acid sequence: CASSYSRDRGDEQFF.

The J gene is TRBJ1-5, the V gene TRBV30; 7 bases are shared with TRBD1. The CDR3 sequence is 12 residues long. Germline assignment: CDR1 GTSNPN and CDR2 SVGIG (reference sequence). The CDR3 nucleotides are TGTGCGTGGGGACAGTCCAATCAGCCCCAGCATTTT. It is translated as CAWGQSNQPQHF. The variable domain in full, completed from reference TRBV30 and TRBJ1-5, reads SQTIHQWPATLVQPVGSPLSLECTVEGTSNPNLYWYRQAAGRGLQLLFYSVGIGQISSEVPQNLSASRPQDRQFILSSKKLLLSDSGFYLCAWGQSNQPQHFGDGTRLSIL.

The chain carries TRBV6-6 and TRBJ2-7; 12 nucleotides match TRBD2. There are 14 residues in the CDR3. The germline V gene encodes CDR1 MNHNY and CDR2 SVGAGI (reference sequence). V lost 6 bases and J lost 6; bases outside the gene matches: 6. CDR3 coding DNA: TGTGCCAGCAGGGCGACTAGCGGGAGTCGCGAGCAGTACTTC. Amino acids: CASRATSGSREQYF.

The V and J genes are TRBV4-1 and TRBJ2-7, with 15 bases that match TRBD2. V gave up 0 bases and J gave up 3 bases; unmatched junction bases: 9. Germline assignment: CDR1 MGHRA and CDR2 YSYEKL. This CDR3 contains 19 residues. CDR3 protein: CASSQDLSGTSGRSYEQYF. CDR3 DNA: TGCGCCAGCAGCCAAGATCTGTCCGGGACTAGCGGGAGGAGCTACGAGCAGTACTTC.

The V gene is TRBV29-1, the J gene TRBJ2-1, with TRBD1 matching 8 bases. Germline trimming cut 7 bases from V and 8 bases from J; bases unmatched to any gene: 16. CDR3 length: 15 amino acids. Germline-derived CDR1 and CDR2 are SQVTM and ANQGSEA. Written as DNA, the CDR3 is TGCAGCGCACTCATTCTCGGGACAGGCGACGATGAGCAGTTCTTC. Its translation is CSALILGTGDDEQFF.